This TCR beta chain was recovered during a study of blood T cell repertoires in COVID-19. Study in general: COVID-19 samples from acute and convalescent phases originated in the United States, Italy and Spain. PBMCs, B-cell-depleted T cells, or T cells were the source of the cDNA or gDNA that made up the material.

The CDR3 runs 16 residues. Deletions cut 4 bases from V and 8 bases from J, with 24 bases between. Germline values: CDR1 LNHDA, CDR2 SQIVND (reference sequence). Original data processing: How many nucleated cells were present was estimated from reference gene primer amplification. The repertoire was sequenced with immunoSEQ multiplex PCR; TCRdb's copy has only in-frame clones and lacks some. V, J and clone size are those of that table, while D and trimming were read from the DNA. The sample lists over 85,000 clones, 84% occurring once. In its sample, this clone was seen a few times. Sequencing input: peripheral blood. This TCR derives from a man aged 35 to 55 with active or convalescent COVID-19. The chain recombines TRBV19 with TRBJ2-7; tentative D call: TRBD1 (5 bases). The CDR3 nucleotides are TGTGCCAGTAGTAACATAGACCCGGGCGACAGTTCTCAGCAGTACTTC. This gives the protein CASSNIDPGDSSQQYF.